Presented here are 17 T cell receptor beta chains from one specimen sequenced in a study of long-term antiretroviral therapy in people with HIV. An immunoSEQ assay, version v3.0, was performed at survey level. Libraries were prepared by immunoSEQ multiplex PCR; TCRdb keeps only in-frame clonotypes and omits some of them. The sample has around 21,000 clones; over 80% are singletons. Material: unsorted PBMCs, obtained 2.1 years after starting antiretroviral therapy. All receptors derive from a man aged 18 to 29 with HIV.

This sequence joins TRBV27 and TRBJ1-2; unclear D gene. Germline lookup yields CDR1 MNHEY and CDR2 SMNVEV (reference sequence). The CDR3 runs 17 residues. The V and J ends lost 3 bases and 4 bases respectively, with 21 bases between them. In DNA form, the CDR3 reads TGTGCCAGCAGTTTCACCCTTGGAACCCTCCAGAGCTATGGCTACACCTTC. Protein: CASSFTLGTLQSYGYTF.

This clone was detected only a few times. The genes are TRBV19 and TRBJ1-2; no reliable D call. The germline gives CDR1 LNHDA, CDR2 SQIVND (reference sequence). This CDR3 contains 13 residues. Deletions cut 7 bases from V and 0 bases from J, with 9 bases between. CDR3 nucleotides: TGTGCCAGTATGGAGTCGCCTAACTATGGCTACACCTTC. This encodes CASMESPNYGYTF.

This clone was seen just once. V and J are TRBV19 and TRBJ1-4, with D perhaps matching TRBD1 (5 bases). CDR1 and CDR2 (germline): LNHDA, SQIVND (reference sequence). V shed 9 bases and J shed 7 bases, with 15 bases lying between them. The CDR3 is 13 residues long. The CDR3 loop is CASRDGLFEKLFF. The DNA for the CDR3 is TGTGCCAGCCGGGACGGTCTCTTTGAAAAACTGTTTTTT.

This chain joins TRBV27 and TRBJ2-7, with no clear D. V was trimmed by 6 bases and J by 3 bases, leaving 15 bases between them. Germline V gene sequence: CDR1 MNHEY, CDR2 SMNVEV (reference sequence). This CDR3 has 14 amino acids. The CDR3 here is CASSQQLDGYEQYF. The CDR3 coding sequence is TGTGCCAGCAGCCAACAACTCGACGGCTACGAGCAGTACTTC.

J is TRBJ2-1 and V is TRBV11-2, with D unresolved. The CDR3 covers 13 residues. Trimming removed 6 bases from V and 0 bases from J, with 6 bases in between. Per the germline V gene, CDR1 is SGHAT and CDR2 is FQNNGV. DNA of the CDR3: TGTGCCAGCAGTTGGAGCTCCTACAATGAGCAGTTCTTC. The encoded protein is CASSWSSYNEQFF.

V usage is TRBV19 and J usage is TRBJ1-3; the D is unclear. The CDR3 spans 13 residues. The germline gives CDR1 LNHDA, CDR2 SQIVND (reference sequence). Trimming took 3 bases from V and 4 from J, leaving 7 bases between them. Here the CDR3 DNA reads TGTGCCAGTAGTATGAACAACGGAAACACCATATATTTT. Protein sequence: CASSMNNGNTIYF.

The CDR3 nucleotides are TGTGCCAGCAGTCCCGGTCCAGCGGGCGCCTACGAGCAGTACTTC. Its translation is CASSPGPAGAYEQYF. The chain carries TRBV27 and TRBJ2-7, with a tentative D call TRBD2 (6 bases). Germline assignment: CDR1 MNHEY and CDR2 SMNVEV (reference sequence). Deletions cut 5 bases from V and 2 bases from J, with 16 bases between. The CDR3 has 15 amino acids.

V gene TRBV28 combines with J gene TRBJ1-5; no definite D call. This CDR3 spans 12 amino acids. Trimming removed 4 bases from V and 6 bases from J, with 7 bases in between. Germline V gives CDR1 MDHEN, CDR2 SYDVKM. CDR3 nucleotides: TGTGCCAGCAGTTCGACGGGTCAGCCCCAGCATTTT. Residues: CASSSTGQPQHF.

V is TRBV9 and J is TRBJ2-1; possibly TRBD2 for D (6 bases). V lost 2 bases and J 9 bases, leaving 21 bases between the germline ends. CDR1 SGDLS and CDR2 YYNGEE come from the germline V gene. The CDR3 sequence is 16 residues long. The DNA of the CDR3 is TGTGCCAGCAGCGTCTCGGGGGTAGCTAATTTGGGTGAGCAGTTCTTC. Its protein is CASSVSGVANLGEQFF.

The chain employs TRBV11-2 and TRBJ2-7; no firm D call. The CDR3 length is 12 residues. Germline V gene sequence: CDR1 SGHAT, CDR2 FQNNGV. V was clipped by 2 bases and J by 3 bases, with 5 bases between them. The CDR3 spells CASSLSHYEQYF. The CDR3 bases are TGTGCCAGCAGCTTAAGTCACTACGAGCAGTACTTC.

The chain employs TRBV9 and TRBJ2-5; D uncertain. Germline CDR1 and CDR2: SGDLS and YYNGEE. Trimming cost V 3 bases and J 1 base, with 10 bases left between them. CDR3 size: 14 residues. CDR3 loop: CASSGKVGQETQYF. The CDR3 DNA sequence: TGTGCCAGCAGCGGGAAGGTGGGCCAAGAGACCCAGTACTTC.

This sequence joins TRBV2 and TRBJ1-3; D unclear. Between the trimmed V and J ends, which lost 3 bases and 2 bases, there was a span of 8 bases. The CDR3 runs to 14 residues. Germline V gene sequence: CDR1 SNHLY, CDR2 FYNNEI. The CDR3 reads CASSESATGNTIYF. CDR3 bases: TGTGCCAGCAGTGAGTCGGCAACTGGAAACACCATATATTTT.

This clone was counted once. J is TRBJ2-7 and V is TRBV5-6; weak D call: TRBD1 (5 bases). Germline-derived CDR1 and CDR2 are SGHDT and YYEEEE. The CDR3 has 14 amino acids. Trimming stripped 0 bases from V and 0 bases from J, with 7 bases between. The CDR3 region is CASSLGQHSYEQYF. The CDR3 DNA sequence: TGTGCCAGCAGCTTGGGACAGCACTCCTACGAGCAGTACTTC.

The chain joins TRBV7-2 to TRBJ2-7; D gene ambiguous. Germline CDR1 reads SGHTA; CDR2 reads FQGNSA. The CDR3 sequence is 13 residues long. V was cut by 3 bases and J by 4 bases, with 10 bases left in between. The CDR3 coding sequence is TGTGCCAGCAGCTTTGGTCGTTGGTACGAGCAGTACTTC. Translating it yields CASSFGRWYEQYF.

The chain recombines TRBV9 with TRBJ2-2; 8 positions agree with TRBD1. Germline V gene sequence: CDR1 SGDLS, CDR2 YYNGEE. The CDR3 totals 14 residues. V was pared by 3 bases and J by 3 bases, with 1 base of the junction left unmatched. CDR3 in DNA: TGTGCCAGCAGCGCCAGGGGGCACACCGGGGAGCTGTTTTTT. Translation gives CASSARGHTGELFF. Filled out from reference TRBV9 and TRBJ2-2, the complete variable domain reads DSGVTQTPKHLITATGQRVTLRCSPRSGDLSVYWYQQSLDQGLQFLIQYYNGEERAKGNILERFSAQQFPDLHSELNLSSLELGDSALYFCASSARGHTGELFFGEGSRLTVL.

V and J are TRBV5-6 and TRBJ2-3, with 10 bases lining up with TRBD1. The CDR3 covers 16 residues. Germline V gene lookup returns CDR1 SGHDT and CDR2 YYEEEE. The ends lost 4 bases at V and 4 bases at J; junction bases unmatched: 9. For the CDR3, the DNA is TGTGCCAGCAGCCCGAGGGGACAGGGGTTCTCAGATACGCAGTATTTT. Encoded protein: CASSPRGQGFSDTQYF.

This chain's CDR3 is CASSLAGNTEAFF. The CDR3 DNA is TGCGCCAGCAGCCTTGCGGGGAACACTGAAGCTTTCTTT. V gene TRBV5-1 combines with J gene TRBJ1-1; D unclear. The germline V gene has CDR1 SGHRS and CDR2 YFSETQ. The CDR3 spans 13 residues. Trimming cost V 4 bases and J 1 base, with 8 bases left between them. The variable domain in full, with the rest retrieved from reference TRBV5-1 and TRBJ1-1, is KAGVTQTPRYLIKTRGQQVTLSCSPISGHRSVSWYQQTPGQGLQFLFEYFSETQRNKGNFPGRFSGRQFSNSRSEMNVSTLELGDSALYLCASSLAGNTEAFFGQGTRLTVV.